This T cell receptor beta chain was recorded in a study of a mutant IDH1 vaccine in newly diagnosed glioma. Whole-study context: Patients in the study were vaccinated eight times, receiving shots in weeks 1, 3, 5, 7, 11, 15, 19 and 23. Patients got radiotherapy, temozolomide, or both beforehand, and most got both.

Time point here: week 5, during vaccination. Topical imiquimod accompanied each vaccine dose, which consisted of 300 ug of mutant IDH1 20-mer peptide. Diagnosis in the donors showed new WHO grade 3 or 4 astrocytomas that were IDH1-mutant and ATRX-lost. Details on this clone: Its target is unknown.

Overall study results and limits: Seemingly, pseudoprogression had no relation to changes in the top peripheral T cell clonotypes.

This CDR3 spans 15 amino acids. Trimming stripped 1 base from V and 3 bases from J, with 12 bases between. Germline values: CDR1 MNHNS, CDR2 SASEGT. TCRdb's copy holds only in-frame clones and misses some; the assay was immunoSEQ multiplex PCR. The data show more than 25,000 clones, roughly 90% seen once. The specimen comprised PBMCs, sampled from a glioma patient whose treatment included an IDH1 peptide vaccine. The receptor comes from a man aged 18 to 29 with glioma. This chain joins TRBV6-1 and TRBJ1-2, with D possibly being TRBD1 (5 bases). The CDR3 coding sequence is TGTGCCAGCAGTGAAGGTACCTGGGGGGACTATGGCTACACCTTC. This codes for CASSEGTWGDYGYTF.